This TCR beta chain was captured in a study of blood T cells in healthy people across ages. This clonotype was counted ten times or more. Its specificity is unknown. Overall study results and limits: Higher diversity, along with more naive CD4+ cells, distinguished long-lived donors from aged donors. The study regarded diversity estimates from one million T cells as underestimates.

The CDR3 is 12 amino acids. With 6 bases removed from V and 5 bases from J, the gap between germline ends came to 10 bases. Germline CDR1 KGHSH, CDR2 LQKENI. With a J-beta primer mix and a sample-barcoded 5' primer, a second PCR ran about 7 to 12 cycles. A single record per CDR3 protein comes from TCRdb applying MiXCR to the 5' RACE reads. The sample yields some 1.5 million distinct CDR3 sequences, about 28% seen once. Sequencing was done on a sample of blood. V is TRBV18 and J is TRBJ2-5; D gene ambiguous. The sequence was obtained from a woman in her twenties or thirties in good health. CDR3 nucleotide sequence: TGTGCCAGCTCCGATTCGAGGGAGACCCAGTACTTC. The encoded protein is CASSDSRETQYF.